These 12 T cell receptor beta chains were all obtained from the same sample, sequenced in a study of long-term antiretroviral therapy in people with HIV. Sequencing used immunoSEQ v3.0 at survey level. Sequencing used immunoSEQ multiplex PCR; TCRdb keeps in-frame clones, though not all of them. The sample holds approximately 26,000 clones, around 79% seen once. Material: unsorted PBMCs, obtained 1.2 years after starting antiretroviral therapy. Every receptor here comes from a woman in her 40s with HIV.

This rearrangement joins TRBV11-2 to TRBJ2-7; maybe TRBD2 (5 bases). Germline V lookup: CDR1 SGHAT, CDR2 FQNNGV. This CDR3 has 16 amino acids. Trimming cost V 1 base and J 5 bases, with 18 bases left between them. CDR3 DNA sequence: TGTGCCAGCAGCTTAGTCTCGTCGACATTCGGGGACGAGCAGTACTTC. Translating gives CASSLVSSTFGDEQYF.

This chain connects TRBV4-2 to TRBJ1-1; 7 bases are shared with TRBD1. The V and J ends lost 3 bases and 4 bases, in that order; junction bases with no gene match: 8. Germline values: CDR1 LGHNA, CDR2 YNFKEQ. The CDR3 covers 15 residues. CDR3 DNA sequence: TGTGCCAGCAGCCAGGCTCCCAGGGGGTTCACTGAAGCTTTCTTT. This gives the protein CASSQAPRGFTEAFF.

The chain employs TRBV5-1 and TRBJ1-2, with a possible D match to TRBD1 (6 bases). The germline gives CDR1 SGHRS, CDR2 YFSETQ. CDR3 length: 13 residues. The germline V and J ends were trimmed by 3 bases and 2 bases, with 8 bases remaining between them. The CDR3 spells CASSSGQNYGYTF. Here the CDR3 DNA reads TGCGCCAGCAGCTCCGGACAGAACTATGGCTACACCTTC.

There are a few counts of this clone. This sequence joins TRBV2 and TRBJ2-7; 9 positions match TRBD2. The CDR3 totals 16 residues. The trim removed 7 bases at V and 0 bases at J, leaving 10 bases unmatched. Germline V lookup: CDR1 SNHLY, CDR2 FYNNEI. This chain's CDR3 is CASTGLAGAYSYEQYF. The CDR3 nucleotides read TGTGCCAGCACGGGGTTAGCGGGAGCCTACTCCTACGAGCAGTACTTC.

This clone was detected only a few times. J is TRBJ1-1 and V is TRBV15; a possible D gene is TRBD1 (6 bases). V lost 5 bases, J lost 11 bases, and 15 bases lay in between. The CDR3 consists of 12 residues. Per the germline V gene, CDR1 is LNHNV and CDR2 is YYDKDF (reference sequence). The DNA of the CDR3 is TGTGCCACCAGCCTACAGGGAAATACGGCTTTCTTT. Protein: CATSLQGNTAFF.

The rearrangement uses TRBV7-9 and TRBJ2-1, with D hard to call. The CDR3 runs to 15 residues. Germline CDR1 reads SEHNR; CDR2 reads FQNEAQ (reference sequence). Between the trimmed V and J ends, which lost 5 bases and 1 base, there was a span of 12 bases. The CDR3 sequence is CASSPPRLSYNEQFF. DNA of the CDR3: TGTGCCAGCAGCCCCCCACGGCTTTCCTACAATGAGCAGTTCTTC.

This rearrangement joins TRBV5-6 to TRBJ1-1; TRBD1 is a possible D gene (5 bases). CDR1 and CDR2 (germline): SGHDT, YYEEEE. With 4 bases removed from V and 10 bases from J, the gap between germline ends came to 14 bases. The CDR3 totals 12 residues. CDR3 sequence reads: CASSPERGPAFF. The CDR3 coding sequence is TGTGCCAGCAGCCCCGAGAGGGGTCCAGCTTTCTTT.

The chain is built from TRBV5-6 and TRBJ2-5; D call uncertain. The V end lost 0 bases, the J end lost 2 bases, and 5 bases lay between the germline ends. This CDR3 has 13 amino acids. Germline CDR1 SGHDT, CDR2 YYEEEE. The CDR3 spells CASSLGRQETQYF. DNA of the CDR3: TGTGCCAGCAGCTTGGGCAGGCAAGAGACCCAGTACTTC.

This rearrangement joins TRBV6-5 to TRBJ1-3; tentative D call: TRBD1 (6 bases). The CDR3 has 15 residues. Germline V gives CDR1 MNHEY, CDR2 SVGAGI. Trimming left V 2 bases short and J 7 bases short, with 15 bases between. CDR3 protein: CASSYDPGARNTIYF. The CDR3 DNA reads as TGTGCCAGCAGTTACGATCCGGGGGCGAGGAACACCATATATTTT.

This clone was detected only once. The chain is built from TRBV5-4 and TRBJ2-5; the D gene is possibly TRBD1 (6 bases). V gave up 3 bases and J gave up 5 bases, with 14 bases separating them. Germline values: CDR1 SGHNT, CDR2 YYREEE (reference sequence). There are 14 residues in the CDR3. The CDR3 is CASSWEQGGETQYF. The DNA of the CDR3 is TGTGCCAGCAGCTGGGAACAGGGTGGGGAGACCCAGTACTTC.

V usage is TRBV27 and J usage is TRBJ1-2; TRBD1 might be the D (6 bases). The CDR3 covers 15 residues. Germline assignment: CDR1 MNHEY and CDR2 SMNVEV (reference sequence). The V gene lost 5 bases and the J gene lost 5 bases, with 18 bases spanning the gap. CDR3 in amino acids: CASSLSTGSAYGYTF. In nucleotides, the CDR3 is TGTGCCAGCAGTCTCTCGACAGGATCGGCGTATGGCTACACCTTC.

This clone has a handful of counts. The V and J genes are TRBV10-3 and TRBJ1-6, with D perhaps matching TRBD1 (6 bases). Per the germline V gene, CDR1 is ENHRY and CDR2 is SYGVKD. The CDR3 has 15 amino acids. The V gene lost 3 bases and the J gene lost 4 bases, with 10 bases spanning the gap. The CDR3 here is CAISDLQGYNSPLHF. In nucleotides, the CDR3 is TGTGCCATCAGTGACCTACAGGGATATAATTCACCCCTCCACTTT.